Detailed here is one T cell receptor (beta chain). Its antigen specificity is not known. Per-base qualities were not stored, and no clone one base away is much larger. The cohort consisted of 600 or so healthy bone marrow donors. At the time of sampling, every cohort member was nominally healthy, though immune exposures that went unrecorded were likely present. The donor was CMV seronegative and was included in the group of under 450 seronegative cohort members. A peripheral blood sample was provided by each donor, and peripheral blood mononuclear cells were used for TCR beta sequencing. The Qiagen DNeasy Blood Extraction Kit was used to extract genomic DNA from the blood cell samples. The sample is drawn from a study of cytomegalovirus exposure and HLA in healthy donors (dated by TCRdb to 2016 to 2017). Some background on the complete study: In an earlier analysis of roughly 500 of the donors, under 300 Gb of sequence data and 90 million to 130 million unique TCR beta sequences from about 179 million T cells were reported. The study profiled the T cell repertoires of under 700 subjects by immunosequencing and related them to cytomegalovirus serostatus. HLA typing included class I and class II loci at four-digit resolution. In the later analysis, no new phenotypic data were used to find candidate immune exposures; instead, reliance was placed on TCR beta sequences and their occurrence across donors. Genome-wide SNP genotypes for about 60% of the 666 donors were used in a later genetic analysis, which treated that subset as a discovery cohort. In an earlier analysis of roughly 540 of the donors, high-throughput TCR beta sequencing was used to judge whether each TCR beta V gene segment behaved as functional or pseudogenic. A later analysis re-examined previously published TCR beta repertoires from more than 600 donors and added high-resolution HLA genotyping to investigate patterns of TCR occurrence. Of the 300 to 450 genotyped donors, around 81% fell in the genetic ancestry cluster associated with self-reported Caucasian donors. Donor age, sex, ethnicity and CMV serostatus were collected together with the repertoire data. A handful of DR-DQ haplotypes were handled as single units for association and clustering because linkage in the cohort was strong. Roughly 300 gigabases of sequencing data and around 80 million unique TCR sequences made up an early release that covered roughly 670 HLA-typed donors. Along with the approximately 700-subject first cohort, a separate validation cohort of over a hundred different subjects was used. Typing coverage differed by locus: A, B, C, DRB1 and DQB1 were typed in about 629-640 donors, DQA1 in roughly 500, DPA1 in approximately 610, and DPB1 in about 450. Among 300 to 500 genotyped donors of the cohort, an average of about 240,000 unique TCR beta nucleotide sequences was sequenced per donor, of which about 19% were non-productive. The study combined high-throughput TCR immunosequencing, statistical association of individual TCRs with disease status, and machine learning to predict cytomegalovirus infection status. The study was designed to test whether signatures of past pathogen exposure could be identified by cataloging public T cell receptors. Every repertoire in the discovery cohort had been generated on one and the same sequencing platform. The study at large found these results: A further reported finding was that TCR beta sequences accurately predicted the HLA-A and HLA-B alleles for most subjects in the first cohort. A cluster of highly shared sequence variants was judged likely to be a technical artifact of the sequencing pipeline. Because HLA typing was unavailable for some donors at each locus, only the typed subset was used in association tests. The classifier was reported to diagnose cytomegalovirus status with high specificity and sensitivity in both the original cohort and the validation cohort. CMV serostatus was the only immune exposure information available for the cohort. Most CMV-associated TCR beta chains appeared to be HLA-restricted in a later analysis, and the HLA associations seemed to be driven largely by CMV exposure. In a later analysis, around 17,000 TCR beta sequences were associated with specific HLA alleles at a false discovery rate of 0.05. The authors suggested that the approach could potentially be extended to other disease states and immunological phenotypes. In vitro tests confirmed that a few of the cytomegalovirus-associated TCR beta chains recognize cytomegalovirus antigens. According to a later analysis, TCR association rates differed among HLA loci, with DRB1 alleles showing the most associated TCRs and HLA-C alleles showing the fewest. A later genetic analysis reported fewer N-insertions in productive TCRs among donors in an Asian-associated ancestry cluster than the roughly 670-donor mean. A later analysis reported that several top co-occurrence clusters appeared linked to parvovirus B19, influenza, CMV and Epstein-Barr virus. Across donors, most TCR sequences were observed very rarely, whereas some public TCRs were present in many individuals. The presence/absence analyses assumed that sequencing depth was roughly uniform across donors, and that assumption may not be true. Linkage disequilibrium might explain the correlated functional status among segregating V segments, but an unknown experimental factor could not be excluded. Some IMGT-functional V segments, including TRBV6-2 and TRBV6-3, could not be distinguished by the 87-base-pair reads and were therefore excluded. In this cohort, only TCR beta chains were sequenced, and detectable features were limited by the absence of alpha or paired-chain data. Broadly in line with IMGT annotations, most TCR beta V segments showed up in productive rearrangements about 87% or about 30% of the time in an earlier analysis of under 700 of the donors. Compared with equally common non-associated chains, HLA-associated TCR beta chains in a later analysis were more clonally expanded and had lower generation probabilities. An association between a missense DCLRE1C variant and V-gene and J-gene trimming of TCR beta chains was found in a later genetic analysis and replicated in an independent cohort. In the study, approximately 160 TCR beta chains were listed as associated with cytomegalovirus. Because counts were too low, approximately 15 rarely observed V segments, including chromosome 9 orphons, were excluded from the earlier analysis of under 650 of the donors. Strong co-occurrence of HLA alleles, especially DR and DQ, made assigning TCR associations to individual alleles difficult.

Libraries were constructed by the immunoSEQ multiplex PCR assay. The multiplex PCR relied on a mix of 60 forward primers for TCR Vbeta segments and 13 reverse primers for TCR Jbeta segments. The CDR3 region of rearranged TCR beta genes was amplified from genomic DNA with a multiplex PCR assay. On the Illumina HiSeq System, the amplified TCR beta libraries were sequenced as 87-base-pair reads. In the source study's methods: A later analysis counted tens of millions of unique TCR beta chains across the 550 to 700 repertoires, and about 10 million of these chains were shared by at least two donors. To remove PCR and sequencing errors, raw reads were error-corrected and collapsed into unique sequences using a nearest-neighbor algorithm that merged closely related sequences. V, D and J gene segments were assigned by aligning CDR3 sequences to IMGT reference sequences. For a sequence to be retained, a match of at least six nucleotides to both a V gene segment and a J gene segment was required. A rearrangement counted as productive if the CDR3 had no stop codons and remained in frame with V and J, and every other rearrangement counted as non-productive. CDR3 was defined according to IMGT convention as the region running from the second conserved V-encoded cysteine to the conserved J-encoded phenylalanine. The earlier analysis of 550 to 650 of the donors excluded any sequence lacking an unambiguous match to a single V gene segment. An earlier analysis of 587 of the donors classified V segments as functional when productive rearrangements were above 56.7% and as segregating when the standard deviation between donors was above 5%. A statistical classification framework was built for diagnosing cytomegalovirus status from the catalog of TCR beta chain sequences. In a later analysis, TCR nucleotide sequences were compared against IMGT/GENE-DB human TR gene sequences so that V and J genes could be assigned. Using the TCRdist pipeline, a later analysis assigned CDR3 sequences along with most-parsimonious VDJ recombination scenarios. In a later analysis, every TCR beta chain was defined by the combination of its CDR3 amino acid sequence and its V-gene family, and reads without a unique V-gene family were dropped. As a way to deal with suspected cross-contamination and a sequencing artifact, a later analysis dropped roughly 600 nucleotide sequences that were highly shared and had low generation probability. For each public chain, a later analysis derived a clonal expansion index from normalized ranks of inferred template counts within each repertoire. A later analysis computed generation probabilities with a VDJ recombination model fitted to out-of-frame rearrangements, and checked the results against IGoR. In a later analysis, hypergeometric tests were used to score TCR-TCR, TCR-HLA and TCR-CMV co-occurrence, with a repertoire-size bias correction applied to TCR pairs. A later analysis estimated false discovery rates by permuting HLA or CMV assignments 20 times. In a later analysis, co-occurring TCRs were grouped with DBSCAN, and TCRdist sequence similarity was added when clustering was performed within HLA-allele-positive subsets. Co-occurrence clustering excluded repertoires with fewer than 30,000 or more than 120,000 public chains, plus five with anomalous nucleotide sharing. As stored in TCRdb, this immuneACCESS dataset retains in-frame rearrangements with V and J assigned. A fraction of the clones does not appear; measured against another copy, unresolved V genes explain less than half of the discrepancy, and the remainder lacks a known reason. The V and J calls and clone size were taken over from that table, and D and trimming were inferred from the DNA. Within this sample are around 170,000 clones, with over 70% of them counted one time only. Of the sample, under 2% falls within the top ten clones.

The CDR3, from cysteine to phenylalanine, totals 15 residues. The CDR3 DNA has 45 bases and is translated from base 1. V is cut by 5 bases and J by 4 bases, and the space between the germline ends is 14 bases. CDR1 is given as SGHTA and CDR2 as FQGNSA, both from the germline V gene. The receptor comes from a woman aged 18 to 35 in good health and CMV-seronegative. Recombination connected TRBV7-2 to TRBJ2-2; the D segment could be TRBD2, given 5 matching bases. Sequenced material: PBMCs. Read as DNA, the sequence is TGTGCCAGCAGCGCCCCTCCCGCGGGCACCGGGGAGCTGTTTTTT. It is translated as CASSAPPAGTGELFF.